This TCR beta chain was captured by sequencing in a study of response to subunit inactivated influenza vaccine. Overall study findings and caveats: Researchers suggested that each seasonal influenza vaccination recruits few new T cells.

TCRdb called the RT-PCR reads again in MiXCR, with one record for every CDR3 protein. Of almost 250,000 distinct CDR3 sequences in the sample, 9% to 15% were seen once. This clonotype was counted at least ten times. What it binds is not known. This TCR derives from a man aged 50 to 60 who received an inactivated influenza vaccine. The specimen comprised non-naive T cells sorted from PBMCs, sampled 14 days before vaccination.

CDR3 DNA sequence: TGCAGCGTTGCAGGGGGGACAGTGTCCTACGAGCAGTACTTC. Encoded protein: CSVAGGTVSYEQYF. The genes are TRBV29-1 and TRBJ2-7, with D possibly matching TRBD1 (7 bases). The CDR3 covers 14 residues. The V end lost 4 bases, the J end lost 1 base, and 14 bases lay between the germline ends. Germline-derived CDR1 and CDR2 are SQVTM and ANQGSEA.